The clone carrying this T cell receptor (beta chain) has a handful of counts. Its antigen remains unknown. Investigators took ten milliliters of peripheral blood from every donor. The CDR3 totals 13 residues. Germline CDR1 is SEHNR and CDR2 is FQNEAQ (reference sequence). V was trimmed by 5 bases and J by 6 bases, leaving 13 bases between them. This specimen belongs to a study of blood T cells in healthy people across ages. Study observations and caveats: Measured against age, TCR beta diversity per million T cells decreased in a roughly linear manner.

The use of a sample-barcoded 5' primer and a J-beta primer mix characterized a second PCR of about 6 to 11 cycles. TCRdb re-analysed the 5' RACE reads in MiXCR, keeping a single row per CDR3 protein. Among 1.5 million to 2 million distinct CDR3 sequences listed, 28% were seen once. This receptor was taken from a woman in her 30s in good health. This chain links TRBV7-9 with TRBJ1-1; no firm D call. The sequencing input was blood. CDR3 sequence reads: CASSQNGVSEAFF. CDR3 nucleotide sequence: TGTGCCAGCAGCCAGAATGGCGTCTCTGAAGCTTTCTTT.